The 7 T cell receptor beta chains presented below share a single source sample, sequenced in a study of cytomegalovirus exposure and HLA in healthy donors. Amplification used 60 Vbeta primers and 13 Jbeta primers. Only in-frame clones appear in the TCRdb table, and some are missing; sequencing was by immunoSEQ multiplex PCR. In the table there are some 60,000 clones, approximately 80% of which are singletons. Sequencing input: PBMCs. Every receptor here comes from a male donor in good health and CMV-seronegative.

The chain uses TRBV7-6 and TRBJ2-7, with TRBD1 matching 9 bases. This CDR3 region has 16 residues. In germline, CDR1 is SGHVS, CDR2 FNYEAQ. V was pared by 0 bases and J by 6 bases, with 9 bases of the junction left unmatched. CDR3 DNA sequence: TGTGCCAGCAGCTTAGCGGGACAGGGTCTGCCTCGCGAGCAGTACTTC. Translation gives CASSLAGQGLPREQYF.

The J gene is TRBJ1-1, the V gene TRBV19, with D perhaps matching TRBD1 (5 bases). V lost 9 bases to trimming and J lost 0 bases, with 14 bases between them. Germline-derived CDR1 and CDR2 are LNHDA and SQIVND (reference sequence). This CDR3 spans 14 amino acids. CDR3: CASTPGGVNTEAFF. The CDR3 bases are TGTGCCAGCACCCCGGGGGGGGTGAACACTGAAGCTTTCTTT.

The genes are TRBV30 and TRBJ2-2; maybe TRBD1 (5 bases). Trimming took off 5 bases at V and 0 bases at J, with 16 bases between the two ends. In germline, CDR1 is GTSNPN, CDR2 SVGIG (reference sequence). The CDR3 is 16 amino acids. In nucleotides, the CDR3 is TGTGCCTGGGTGGCTTGGACACTATCGAACACCGGGGAGCTGTTTTTT. Residues: CAWVAWTLSNTGELFF.

A word on this clone: A junction boundary mismatches the germline segment, possibly from a read error. The chain recombines TRBV4-3 with TRBJ1-1; D perhaps matches TRBD1 (5 bases). Germline CDR1 LGHNA, CDR2 YSLEER. The CDR3 spans 15 residues. CDR3 in DNA: TGCGCCAGCAGGCAAGATCTGGGGCTAGTTACTGAAGCTTTCTTT. Translating gives CASRQDLGLVTEAFF.

Comment on this clone: The same CDR3 arises from other DNA sequences in this sample as well. V and J are TRBV4-3 and TRBJ2-2; 14 bases fit TRBD2. J was trimmed by 7 bases and V by 1 base; bases with no gene match: 5. The CDR3 has 17 residues. CDR1 and CDR2 from the germline V gene are LGHNA and YSLEER. The CDR3 region has the DNA TGCGCCAGCAGCCAAGGGACTAGCGGGGGGTCGGGCGGGGAGCTGTTTTTT. It is translated as CASSQGTSGGSGGELFF.

The genes are TRBV4-2 and TRBJ1-2, with 9 bases identical to TRBD1. J lost 3 bases, V lost 6 bases, and 5 bases had no gene match. Looked up from germline, CDR1 is LGHNA and CDR2 is YNFKEQ. The CDR3 extends over 14 amino acids. This chain's CDR3 is CASRPTGGDYGYTF. Here the CDR3 DNA reads TGTGCCAGCAGACCTACAGGGGGCGACTATGGCTACACCTTC.

This chain links TRBV30 with TRBJ1-6, with D hard to call. Trimming took off 3 bases at V and 6 bases at J, with 6 bases between the two ends. This CDR3 comprises 12 residues. CDR1 GTSNPN and CDR2 SVGIG come from the germline V gene (reference sequence). The CDR3 DNA reads TGTGCCTGGAGCCTACCTAATTCACCCCTCCACTTT. Protein: CAWSLPNSPLHF.